This TCR beta chain was recorded in a study of T cell changes during pregnancy in multiple sclerosis. The repertoire was sequenced with immunoSEQ multiplex PCR; TCRdb's copy has only in-frame clones and lacks some. There are about 67,000 clones in the sample; 92% occur only once, and 2.5% to 3% lies in the top ten. From germline, CDR1 is LGHNT and CDR2 FRNRAP. The CDR3 covers 15 residues. The germline V and J ends were trimmed by 4 bases and 9 bases, with 16 bases remaining between them. The material sequenced was peripheral blood, taken in the second trimester of pregnancy. The V and J genes are TRBV12-5 and TRBJ1-6; perhaps TRBD1 as D (6 bases). The receptor's source is a female donor in good health, enrolled as a control in a pregnancy study. The CDR3 reads CASGSIQGARSPLHF. The CDR3 DNA sequence: TGTGCTAGTGGTTCGATACAGGGTGCGCGTTCACCCCTCCACTTT.